This T cell receptor (beta chain) was captured in a study of CD8 T cells in Susac syndrome. Points from the study as a whole: A relatively small number of individuals underwent TCR sequencing and HLA analysis.

When the RNA was reverse transcribed, random hexamers were used with an input of roughly 0.45 to 1 ug. Amplification of TCR beta CDR3 spanned 54 Vbeta and 13 Jbeta via immunoSEQ multiplex PCR. TCRdb itself ran the immunoSEQ multiplex PCR reads through MiXCR, one entry per CDR3 protein. The sample lists approximately 170,000 distinct CDR3 sequences, about 90% occurring once. CD8+ and CD4+ T cells from blood underwent TCR beta sequencing, which was carried out in a high-throughput format. The CD8+ and CD4+ T cells were isolated magnetically using a negative isolation approach, whereas the TEMRA cells were enriched by FACS. The CDR3 contains 15 residues. The V end was cut by 6 bases, the J end by 1 base, with 15 bases between. Germline V gives CDR1 MNHEY, CDR2 SMNVEV (reference sequence). Worth noting for this clonotype: What it binds is unknown.

This sequence joins TRBV27 and TRBJ1-1; TRBD1 is a possible D gene (5 bases). Material: CD4+ T cells from PBMCs. The sequence was collected from a human donor in good health. The CDR3 DNA reads TGTGCCAGCAGACCCGACGGGGGGTGGAACACTGAAGCTTTCTTT. As protein: CASRPDGGWNTEAFF.